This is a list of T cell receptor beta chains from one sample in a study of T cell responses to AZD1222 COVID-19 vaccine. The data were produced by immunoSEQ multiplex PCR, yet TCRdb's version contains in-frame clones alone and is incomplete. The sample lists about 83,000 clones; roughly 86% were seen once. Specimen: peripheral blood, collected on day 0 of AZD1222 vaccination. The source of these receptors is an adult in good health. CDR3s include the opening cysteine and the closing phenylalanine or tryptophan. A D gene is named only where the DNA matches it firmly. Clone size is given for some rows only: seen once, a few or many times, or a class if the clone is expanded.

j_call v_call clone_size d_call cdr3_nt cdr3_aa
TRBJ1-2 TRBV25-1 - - TGTGCCAGCAGTGAATCGGGAGGGCTCAGCTCGAAAGGCTACACCTTC CASSESGGLSSKGYTF
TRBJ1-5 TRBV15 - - TGTGCCACCAGCAGAGATTATGGGGGGGCCGGTAGCAATCAGCCCCAGCATTTT CATSRDYGGAGSNQPQHF
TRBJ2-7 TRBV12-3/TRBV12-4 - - TGTGCCAGCAGTAACACCCCCTACGAGCAGTACTTC CASSNTPYEQYF
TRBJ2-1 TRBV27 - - - CASSSSDRGPLYNEQFF
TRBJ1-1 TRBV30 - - TGTGCCTGGAATGATAACACTGAAGCTTTCTTT CAWNDNTEAFF
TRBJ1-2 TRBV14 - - TGTGCCAGCAGACCGCGGGGGCCTAACTATGGCTACACCTTC CASRPRGPNYGYTF
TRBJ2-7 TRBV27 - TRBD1 TGTGCCAGCAGTCTGGACAGGGGACCTACCTACGAGCAGTACTTC CASSLDRGPTYEQYF
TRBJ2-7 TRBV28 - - TGTGCCAGCAGTTTGGATCGGGGGAGCTCCTACGAGCAGTACTTC CASSLDRGSSYEQYF
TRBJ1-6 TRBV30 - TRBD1 TGTGCCTGGAGTGACCTTGGACAGGGGATGAGCTCCTATAATTCACCCCTCCACTTT CAWSDLGQGMSSYNSPLHF
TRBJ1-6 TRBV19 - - TGTGCCAGTAGTATCACGGGATATAATTCACCCCTCCACTTT CASSITGYNSPLHF
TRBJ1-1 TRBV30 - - TGTGCCTGTACGCAGGGTGTCACTGAAGCTTTCTTT CACTQGVTEAFF
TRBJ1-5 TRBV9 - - TGTGCCAGCAGCGTAGGGTCCCATCAGCCCCAGCATTTT CASSVGSHQPQHF
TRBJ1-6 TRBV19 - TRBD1 TGTGCCAGTAGTATTATAGGGGGCGATTCACCCCTCCACTTT CASSIIGGDSPLHF
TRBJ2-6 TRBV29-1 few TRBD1 TGCAGCGTAACCGGGACAGGGGGCTCTGGGGCCAACGTCCTGACTTTC CSVTGTGGSGANVLTF
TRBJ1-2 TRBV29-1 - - TGCAGCGTTGAAGGGGGAGATGGCTACACCTTC CSVEGGDGYTF
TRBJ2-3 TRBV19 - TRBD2 TGTGCCAGTAGTAGGGGGACTAGCGGCCTCACAGATACGCAGTATTTT CASSRGTSGLTDTQYF
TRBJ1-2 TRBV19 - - TGTGCCAGTAGTTCCGGGACACGGTCAGGCTACACCTTC CASSSGTRSGYTF
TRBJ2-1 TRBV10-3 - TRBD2 TGTGCCATCAGTGAAGGACTAGCGGGATATCTGGATGAGCAGTTCTTC CAISEGLAGYLDEQFF
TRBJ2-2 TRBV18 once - TGTGCCAGCTCACGACAGAACACCGGGGAGCTGTTTTTT CASSRQNTGELFF
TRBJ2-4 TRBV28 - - TGTGCCAGCACCCAGGGGGGCGGGGGCAAAAACATTCAGTACTTC CASTQGGGGKNIQYF
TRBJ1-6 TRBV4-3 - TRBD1 TGCGCCAGCAGCCAAGATGACAGGGATAATTCACCCCTCCACTTT CASSQDDRDNSPLHF
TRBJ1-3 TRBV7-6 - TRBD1 TGTGCCAGCAGCTTAGCGGGACAGGGCAACTCTGGAAACACCATATATTTT CASSLAGQGNSGNTIYF
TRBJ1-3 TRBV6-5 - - TGTGCCAGCAGTTACGGGGCCCGGTTGGGAAACACCATATATTTT CASSYGARLGNTIYF
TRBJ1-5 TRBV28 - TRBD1 TGTGCCAGCAGTTTGTCAGGGGGGCCCCAGCATTTT CASSLSGGPQHF
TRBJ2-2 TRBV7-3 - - TGTGCCAGCAGCCGGGAGACCGGGGAGCTGTTTTTT CASSRETGELFF
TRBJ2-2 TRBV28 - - TGTGCCAGCAGTTTAGACGGGGGGAACACCGGGGAGCTGTTTTTT CASSLDGGNTGELFF
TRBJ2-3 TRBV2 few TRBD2 TGTGCCAGCTTTCGGCGGACTAGCTTCGGCACAGATACGCAGTATTTT CASFRRTSFGTDTQYF
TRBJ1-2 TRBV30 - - TGTGCCTCGCCCGGGTTTGGACCTTATGGCTACACCTTC CASPGFGPYGYTF
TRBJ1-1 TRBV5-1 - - TGCGCCAGCAGCTTGAGGGCCGCGAACACTGAAGCTTTCTTT CASSLRAANTEAFF
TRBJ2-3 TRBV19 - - TGTGCCAGTAGTATCCGATTTAGCACAGATACGCAGTATTTT CASSIRFSTDTQYF
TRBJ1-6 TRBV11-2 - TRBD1 TGTGCCAGCAGCTTAGTTTGGGACAGGGATCGGAATAATTCACCCCTCCACTTT CASSLVWDRDRNNSPLHF
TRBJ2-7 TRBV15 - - TGTGCCACCAGCAGGAGGTCGGGACGTATGACCTACGAGCAGTACTTC CATSRRSGRMTYEQYF
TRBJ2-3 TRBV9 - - TGTGCCAGCAGCGTAGACGGCTTCCCGGTAGATACGCAGTATTTT CASSVDGFPVDTQYF
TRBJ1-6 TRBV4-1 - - TGCGCCAGCAGCAAAACTCCCCAAGTGGGTAGGAATTCACCCCTCCACTTT CASSKTPQVGRNSPLHF
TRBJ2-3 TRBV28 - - TGTGCCAGCAGTCAAAGGAGCACAGATACGCAGTATTTT CASSQRSTDTQYF
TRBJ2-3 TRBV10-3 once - TGTGCCTCCCAGGAGGTAGGCACAGATACGCAGTATTTT CASQEVGTDTQYF
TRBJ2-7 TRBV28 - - TGTGCCAGCAGTTTACCCTTAATAAGCGACGAGCAGTACTTC CASSLPLISDEQYF
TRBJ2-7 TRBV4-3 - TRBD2 TGCGCCAGCAGCCCCGGACTAGCGGGGATCTCTCGGGAGCAGTACTTC CASSPGLAGISREQYF
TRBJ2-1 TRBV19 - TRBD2 TGTGCCAGTAGCCAACCGGGACTAGCTCAACGGGGGCAGTTCTTC CASSQPGLAQRGQFF
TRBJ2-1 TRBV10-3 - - TGTGCCATCAGTGACGGGGTTGGCAATGAGCAGTTCTTC CAISDGVGNEQFF
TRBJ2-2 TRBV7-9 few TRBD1 TGTGCCAGCAGGGGGACAGTCCCTTCCGGGGAGCTGTTTTTT CASRGTVPSGELFF
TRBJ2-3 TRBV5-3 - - TGTGCCAGAAGCTTCCACACAGATACGCAGTATTTT CARSFHTDTQYF
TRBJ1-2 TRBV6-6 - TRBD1 TGTGCCAGCAGTTACGTTGGACAGGGAAGCTATGGCTACACCTTC CASSYVGQGSYGYTF
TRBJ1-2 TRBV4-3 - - TGCGCCAGCAGCCAAGAAGCCCAGGGGCGCGACTATGGCTACACCTTC CASSQEAQGRDYGYTF
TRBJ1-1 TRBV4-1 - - TGCGCCAGCAGCCAAGATTTCCCGACGGCTTTGAACACTGAAGCTTTCTTT CASSQDFPTALNTEAFF
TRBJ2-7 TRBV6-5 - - TGTGCCAGCAGTCCCACTCTACTATCCTACGAGCAGTACTTC CASSPTLLSYEQYF
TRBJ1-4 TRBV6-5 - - TGTGCCAGCAGTAGCGGGGGTGAAAAACTGTTTTTT CASSSGGEKLFF
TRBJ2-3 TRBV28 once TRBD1 TGTGCCAGCAGTTTCATCGGGACAGGGGGAGATACGCAGTATTTT CASSFIGTGGDTQYF
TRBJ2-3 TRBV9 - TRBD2 TGTGCCAGCAGCGTAGGGTCTAGCGGGGATACGCAGTATTTT CASSVGSSGDTQYF
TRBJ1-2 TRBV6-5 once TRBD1 TGTGCCAGCAGTCAGGACAGGGTAGTTCGTGGCTACACCTTC CASSQDRVVRGYTF
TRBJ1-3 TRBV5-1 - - TGCGCCAGCAGCTTGGGATCCAAGGGGAACACCATATATTTT CASSLGSKGNTIYF
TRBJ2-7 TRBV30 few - TGTGCCTGGAGTAACGGGACCCCCGAGCAGTACTTC CAWSNGTPEQYF
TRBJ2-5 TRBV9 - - TGTGCCAGCAGCGTAGACTCGCCTACTCAAGAGACCCAGTACTTC CASSVDSPTQETQYF
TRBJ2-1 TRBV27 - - TGTGCCAGCAGTCGAGTAGGGGGCTCCTACAATGAGCAGTTCTTC CASSRVGGSYNEQFF
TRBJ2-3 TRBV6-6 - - TGTGCCAGCAGTGAGGGCTGGACCACAGATACGCAGTATTTT CASSEGWTTDTQYF
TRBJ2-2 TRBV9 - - TGTGCCAGCAGCGTAGCCAACTCGAACACCGGGGAGCTGTTTTTT CASSVANSNTGELFF
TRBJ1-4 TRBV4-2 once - TGTGCCAGCAGCCAAGCCCGTACGGGGGATGAAAAACTGTTTTTT CASSQARTGDEKLFF
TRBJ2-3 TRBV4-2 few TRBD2 TGTGCCAGCAGCCAAGCCGGCGGGAGGGGGGCAGATACGCAGTATTTT CASSQAGGRGADTQYF
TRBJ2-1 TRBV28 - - TGTGCCAGCAGTCCCCCGCTGTGGGAGTTGGGTTACAATGAGCAGTTCTTC CASSPPLWELGYNEQFF
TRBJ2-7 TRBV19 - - TGTGCCAGTAGTTCCGGGACGGCCTACGAGCAGTACTTC CASSSGTAYEQYF